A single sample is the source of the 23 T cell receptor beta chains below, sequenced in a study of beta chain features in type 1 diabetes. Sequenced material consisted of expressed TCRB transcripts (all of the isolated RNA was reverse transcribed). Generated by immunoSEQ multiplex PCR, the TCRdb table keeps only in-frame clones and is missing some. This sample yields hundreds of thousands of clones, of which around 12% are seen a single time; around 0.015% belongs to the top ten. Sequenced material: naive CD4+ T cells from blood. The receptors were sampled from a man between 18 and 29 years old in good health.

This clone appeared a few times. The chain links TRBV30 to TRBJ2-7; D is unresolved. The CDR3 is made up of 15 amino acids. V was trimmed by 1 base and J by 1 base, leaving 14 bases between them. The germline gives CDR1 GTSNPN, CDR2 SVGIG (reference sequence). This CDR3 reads CAWSGGTLISYEQYF. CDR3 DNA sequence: TGTGCCTGGAGTGGTGGCACCCTTATTTCCTACGAGCAGTACTTC.

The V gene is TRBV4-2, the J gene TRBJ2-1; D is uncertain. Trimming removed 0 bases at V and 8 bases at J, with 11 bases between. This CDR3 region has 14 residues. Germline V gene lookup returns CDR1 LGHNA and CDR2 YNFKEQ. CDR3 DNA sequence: TGTGCCAGCAGCCAAGATCCCCTAGGCTATGAGCAGTTCTTC. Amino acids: CASSQDPLGYEQFF.

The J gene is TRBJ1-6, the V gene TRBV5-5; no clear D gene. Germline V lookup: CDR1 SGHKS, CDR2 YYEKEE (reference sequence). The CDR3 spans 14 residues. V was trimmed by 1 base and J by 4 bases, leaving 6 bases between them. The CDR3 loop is CASSLTVYNSPLHF. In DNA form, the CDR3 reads TGTGCCAGCAGCTTGACAGTTTATAATTCACCCCTCCACTTT.

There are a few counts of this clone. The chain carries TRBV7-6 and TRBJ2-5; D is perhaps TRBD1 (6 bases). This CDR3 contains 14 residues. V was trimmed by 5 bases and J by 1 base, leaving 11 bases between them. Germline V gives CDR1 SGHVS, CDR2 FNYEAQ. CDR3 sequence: CASSPRQAQETQYF. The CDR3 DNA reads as TGTGCCAGCAGCCCGAGACAGGCCCAAGAGACCCAGTACTTC.

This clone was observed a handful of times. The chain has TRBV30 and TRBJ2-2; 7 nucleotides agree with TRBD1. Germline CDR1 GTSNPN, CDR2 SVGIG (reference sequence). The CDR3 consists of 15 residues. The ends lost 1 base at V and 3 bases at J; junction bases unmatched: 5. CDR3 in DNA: TGTGCCTGGAGTGGCAGGGGGTTTTACACCGGGGAGCTGTTTTTT. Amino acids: CAWSGRGFYTGELFF. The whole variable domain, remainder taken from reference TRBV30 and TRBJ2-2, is SQTIHQWPATLVQPVGSPLSLECTVEGTSNPNLYWYRQAAGRGLQLLFYSVGIGQISSEVPQNLSASRPQDRQFILSSKKLLLSDSGFYLCAWSGRGFYTGELFFGEGSRLTVL.

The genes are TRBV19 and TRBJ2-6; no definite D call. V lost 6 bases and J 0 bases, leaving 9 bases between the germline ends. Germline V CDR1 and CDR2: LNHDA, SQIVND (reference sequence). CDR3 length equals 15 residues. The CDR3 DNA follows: TGTGCCAGTAGACTATTAAGCTCTGGGGCCAACGTCCTGACTTTC. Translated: CASRLLSSGANVLTF.

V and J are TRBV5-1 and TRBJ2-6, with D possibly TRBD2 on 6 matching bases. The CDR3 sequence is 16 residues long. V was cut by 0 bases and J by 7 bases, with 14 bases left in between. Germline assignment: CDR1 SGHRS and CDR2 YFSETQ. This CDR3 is CASSLGVGGVANVLTF. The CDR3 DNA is TGCGCCAGCAGCTTGGGTGTCGGGGGTGTAGCCAACGTCCTGACTTTC.

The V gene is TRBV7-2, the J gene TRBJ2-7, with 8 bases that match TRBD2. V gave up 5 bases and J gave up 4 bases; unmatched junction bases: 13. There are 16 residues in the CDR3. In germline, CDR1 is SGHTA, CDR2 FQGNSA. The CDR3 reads CASSAPGTRDEYEQYF. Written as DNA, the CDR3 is TGTGCCAGCAGCGCTCCCGGGACTAGGGATGAGTACGAGCAGTACTTC.

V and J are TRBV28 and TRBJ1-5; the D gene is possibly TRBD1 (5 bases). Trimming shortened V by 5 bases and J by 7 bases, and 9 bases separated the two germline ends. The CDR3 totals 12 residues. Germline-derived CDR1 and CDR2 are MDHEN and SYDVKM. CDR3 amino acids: CASSLDKQPQHF. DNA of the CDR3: TGTGCCAGCAGTCTGGACAAGCAGCCCCAGCATTTT.

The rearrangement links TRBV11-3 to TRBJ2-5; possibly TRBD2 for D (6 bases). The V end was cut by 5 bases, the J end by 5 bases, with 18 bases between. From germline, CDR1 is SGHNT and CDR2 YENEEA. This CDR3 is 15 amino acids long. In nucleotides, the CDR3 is TGTGCCAGCAGCCGCGGGCTACTAGCAGAGGAGACCCAGTACTTC. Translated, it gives CASSRGLLAEETQYF.

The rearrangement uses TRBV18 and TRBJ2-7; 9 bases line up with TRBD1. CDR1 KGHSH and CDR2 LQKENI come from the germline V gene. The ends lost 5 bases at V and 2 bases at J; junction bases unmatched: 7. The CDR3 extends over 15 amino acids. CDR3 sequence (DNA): TGTGCCAGCTCATCCGGGACAGGGCTAGCCTACGAGCAGTACTTC. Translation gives CASSSGTGLAYEQYF.

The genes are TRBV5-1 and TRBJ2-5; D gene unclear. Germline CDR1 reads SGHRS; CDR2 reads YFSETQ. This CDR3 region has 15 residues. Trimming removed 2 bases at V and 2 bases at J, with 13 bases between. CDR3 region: CASSLPSKRQETQYF. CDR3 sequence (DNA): TGCGCCAGCAGCTTACCTTCAAAGAGGCAAGAGACCCAGTACTTC.

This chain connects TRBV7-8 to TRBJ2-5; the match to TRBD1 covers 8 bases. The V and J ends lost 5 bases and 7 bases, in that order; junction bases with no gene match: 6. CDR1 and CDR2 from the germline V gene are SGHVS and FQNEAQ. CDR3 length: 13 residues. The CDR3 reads CASSLQGDGTQYF. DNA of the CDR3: TGTGCCAGCAGCCTACAGGGGGATGGGACCCAGTACTTC.

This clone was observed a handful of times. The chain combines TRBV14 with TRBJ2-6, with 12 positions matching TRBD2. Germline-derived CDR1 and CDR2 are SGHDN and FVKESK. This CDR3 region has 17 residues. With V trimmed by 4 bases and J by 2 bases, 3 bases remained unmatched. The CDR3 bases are TGTGCCAGCAGCCCCCTAGCGGGAGGGACTGGGGCCAACGTCCTGACTTTC. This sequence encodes CASSPLAGGTGANVLTF.

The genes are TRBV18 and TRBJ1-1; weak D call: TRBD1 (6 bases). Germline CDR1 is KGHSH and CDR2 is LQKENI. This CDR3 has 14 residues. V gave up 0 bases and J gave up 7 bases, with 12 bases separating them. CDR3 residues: CASSPPRKGGEAFF. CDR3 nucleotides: TGTGCCAGCTCACCACCGCGTAAAGGGGGTGAAGCTTTCTTT.

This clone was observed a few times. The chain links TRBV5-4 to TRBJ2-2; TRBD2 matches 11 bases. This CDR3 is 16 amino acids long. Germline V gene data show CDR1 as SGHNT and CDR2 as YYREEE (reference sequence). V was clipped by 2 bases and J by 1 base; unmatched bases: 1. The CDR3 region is CASSFGLAGNTGELFF. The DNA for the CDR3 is TGTGCCAGCAGCTTTGGACTAGCGGGGAACACCGGGGAGCTGTTTTTT.

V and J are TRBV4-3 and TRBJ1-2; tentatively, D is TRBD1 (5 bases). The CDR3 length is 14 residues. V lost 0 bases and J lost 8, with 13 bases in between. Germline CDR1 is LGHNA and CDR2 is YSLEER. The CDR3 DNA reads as TGCGCCAGCAGCCAAGATGTAACAGGCAGGGGCTACACCTTC. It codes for CASSQDVTGRGYTF.

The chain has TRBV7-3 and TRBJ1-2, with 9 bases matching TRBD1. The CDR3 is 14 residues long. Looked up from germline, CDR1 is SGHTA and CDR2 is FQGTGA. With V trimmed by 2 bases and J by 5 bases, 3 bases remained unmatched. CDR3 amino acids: CASSLSGTGYGYTF. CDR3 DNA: TGTGCCAGCAGCTTATCCGGGACAGGGTATGGCTACACCTTC.

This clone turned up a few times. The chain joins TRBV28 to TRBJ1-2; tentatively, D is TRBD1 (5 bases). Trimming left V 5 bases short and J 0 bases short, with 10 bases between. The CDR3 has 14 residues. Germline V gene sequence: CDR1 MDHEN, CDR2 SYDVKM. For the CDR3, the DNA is TGTGCCAGCAGTGGGGGGGTAGCTAACTATGGCTACACCTTC. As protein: CASSGGVANYGYTF.

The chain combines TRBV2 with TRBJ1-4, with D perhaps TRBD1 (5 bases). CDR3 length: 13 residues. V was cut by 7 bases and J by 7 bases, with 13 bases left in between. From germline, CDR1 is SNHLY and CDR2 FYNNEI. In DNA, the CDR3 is TGTGCCAGCATCGCAGGGTGGAGTGAAAAACTGTTTTTT. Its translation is CASIAGWSEKLFF.

CDR3 protein: CASGLAGRGEQFF. The CDR3 DNA sequence: TGTGCCAGCGGCCTAGCGGGGCGAGGTGAGCAGTTCTTC. The V gene is TRBV2, the J gene TRBJ2-1; 9 bases align to TRBD2. Unmatched junction bases numbered 8, after V lost 8 bases and J lost 9 bases. CDR1 and CDR2 from the germline V gene are SNHLY and FYNNEI. The CDR3 totals 13 residues.

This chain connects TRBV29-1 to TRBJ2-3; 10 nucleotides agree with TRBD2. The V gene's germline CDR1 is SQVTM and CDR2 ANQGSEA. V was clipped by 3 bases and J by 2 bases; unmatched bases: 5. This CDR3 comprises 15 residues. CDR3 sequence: CSVEGAGGPTDTQYF. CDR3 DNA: TGCAGCGTTGAGGGAGCGGGAGGGCCCACAGATACGCAGTATTTT.

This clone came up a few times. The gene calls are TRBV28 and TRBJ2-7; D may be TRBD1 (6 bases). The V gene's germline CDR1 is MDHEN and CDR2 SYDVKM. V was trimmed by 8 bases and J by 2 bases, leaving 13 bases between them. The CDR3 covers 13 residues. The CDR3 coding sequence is TGTGCCAGCCTAGAGACAGGCCCCTACGAGCAGTACTTC. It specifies CASLETGPYEQYF.